Presented here are 9 T cell receptor beta chains from one specimen sequenced in a study of T cell repertoires in cytomegalovirus infection (dated 2019 in TCRdb). Sequencing relied on an Illumina HiSeq 1500. The raw public reads went through TCRdb reprocessing: fastp at Q25, MiXCR clone calling, in-frame beta chains kept. Each entry is one CDR3 protein sequence, shown with its most common DNA and genes. This sample holds about 310,000 distinct CDR3 sequences; roughly 15% were observed only once. The ten largest clones represent around 12% of the sample. Sequencing was done on a sample of PBMCs. These receptors originate from a human donor in good health (CMV status not recorded). Some clones in this sample may be carry-over from other donors' samples.

This clonotype came up a few times. The chain joins TRBV12-3 or TRBV12-4 to TRBJ1-2; no reliable D call. The V and J ends lost 2 bases and 4 bases respectively, with 14 bases between them. The CDR3 loop spans 15 amino acids. CDR3 nucleotides: TGTGCCAGCAGTTTACCCGGTCGGCTCGCCTATGGCTACACCTTC. Translated: CASSLPGRLAYGYTF.

The rearrangement uses TRBV4-1 and TRBJ1-5, with D maybe TRBD1 (6 bases). Germline V gene lookup returns CDR1 MGHRA and CDR2 YSYEKL. This CDR3 is built from 15 residues. Trimming stripped 2 bases from V and 3 bases from J, with 11 bases between. The CDR3 DNA reads TGCGCCAGCAGCCAACGACAGGATGTCAATCAGCCCCAGCATTTT. It is translated as CASSQRQDVNQPQHF.

About this clonotype itself: A much larger clone sits a single nucleotide away, making a read error possible. The V call is TRBV28, the J call TRBJ2-2; a possible D gene is TRBD1 (6 bases). This CDR3 is 14 amino acids long. Trimming removed 6 bases at V and 0 bases at J, with 8 bases between. CDR1 is MDHEN and CDR2 is SYDVKM in the germline V gene. The CDR3 DNA sequence: TGTGCCAGCAGAGGACAGACGAACACCGGGGAGCTGTTTTTT. Residues: CASRGQTNTGELFF.

The gene calls are TRBV27 and TRBJ2-1; D perhaps matches TRBD1 (7 bases). The V end was cut by 1 base, the J end by 8 bases, with 15 bases between. CDR3 size: 15 residues. Germline V lookup: CDR1 MNHEY, CDR2 SMNVEV (reference sequence). The CDR3 coding sequence is TGTGCCAGCAGTTTATTTGGCAGGGGGGTCCATGAGCAGTTCTTC. Translated, it gives CASSLFGRGVHEQFF.

V and J are TRBV6-2 or TRBV6-3 and TRBJ1-2, with 7 bases matching TRBD1. The ends lost 2 bases at V and 8 bases at J; junction bases unmatched: 8. The CDR3 sequence is 14 residues long. Germline values: CDR1 MNHEY, CDR2 SVGEGT. Written as DNA, the CDR3 is TGTGCCAGCAGTTACGGGACAGCTCTCTGGGGCTACACCTTC. As protein: CASSYGTALWGYTF.

This clonotype was counted a single time. The chain couples TRBV4-2 to TRBJ2-1; no firm D call. The CDR3 contains 17 residues. Germline values: CDR1 LGHNA, CDR2 YNFKEQ. V lost 2 bases and J 0 bases, leaving 14 bases between the germline ends. CDR3 coding DNA: TGTGCCAGCAGCCAAAACCCGACAAGGGCCTCCTACAATGAGCAGTTCTTC. Protein product: CASSQNPTRASYNEQFF.

This clonotype was observed a few times. V usage is TRBV5-1 and J usage is TRBJ1-5; TRBD1 might be the D (6 bases). With 0 bases removed from V and 3 bases from J, the gap between germline ends came to 13 bases. Germline loops: CDR1 SGHRS, CDR2 YFSETQ. This CDR3 has 16 amino acids. The CDR3 spells CASSLGEGGNNQPQHF. In DNA, the CDR3 is TGCGCCAGCAGCTTGGGAGAAGGGGGGAACAATCAGCCCCAGCATTTT.

The chain recombines TRBV7-9 with TRBJ2-7; 7 bases align to TRBD1. The CDR3 is made up of 14 amino acids. Per the germline V gene, CDR1 is SEHNR and CDR2 is FQNEAQ (reference sequence). The J segment lost 2 bases and the V segment lost 5 bases, leaving 6 bases of the junction unmatched. CDR3 protein: CASSATGQPYEQYF. The CDR3 nucleotides are TGTGCCAGCAGCGCGACGGGACAGCCCTACGAGCAGTACTTC. Filled out from reference TRBV7-9 and TRBJ2-7, the complete variable domain reads DTGVSQNPRHKITKRGQNVTFRCDPISEHNRLYWYRQTLGQGPEFLTYFQNEAQLEKSRLLSDRFSAERPKGSFSTLEIQRTEQGDSAMYLCASSATGQPYEQYFGPGTRLTVT.

This clonotype has more than one count but fewer than ten. The CDR3 DNA reads TGCGCCAGCAGCCAAGACTCCTGGGGGGGGTTGGAGAGCTACACCTTC. As protein: CASSQDSWGGLESYTF. V usage is TRBV4-3 and J usage is TRBJ1-2; perhaps TRBD1 as D (5 bases). The germline gives CDR1 LGHNA, CDR2 YSLEER. The CDR3 contains 16 residues. V gave up 0 bases and J gave up 9 bases, with 20 bases separating them.